This T cell receptor beta chain comes out of a study of yellow fever vaccine responses in identical twins. Each CDR3 protein is one row after TCRdb ran MiXCR on the RT-PCR reads. The repertoire holds around 17,000 distinct CDR3 sequences, around 83% seen once, with 1.8% in the top ten. Study outcomes and limitations: Twins' vaccine T cell responses reportedly seemed partly convergent and partly personalized.

As for this clonotype: Its specificity is unknown.

This TCR was sampled from a woman between 18 and 29 years old who received the yellow fever vaccine. The material was T cells from blood (PBMCs), unsorted or a sorted subset (not recorded which), obtained before or after yellow fever vaccination (not recorded which).

The CDR3 DNA reads as TGTGCCAGCAGCCCCACAGCGTTCACCGGGGAGCTGTTTTTT. Its protein product is CASSPTAFTGELFF. The chain combines TRBV28 with TRBJ2-2, with D hard to call. CDR3 length: 14 residues. Deletions cut 6 bases from V and 4 bases from J, with 12 bases between. CDR1 MDHEN and CDR2 SYDVKM come from the germline V gene. The variable domain in full, with the rest retrieved from reference TRBV28 and TRBJ2-2, is DVKVTQSSRYLVKRTGEKVFLECVQDMDHENMFWYRQDPGLGLRLIYFSYDVKMKEKGDIPEGYSVSREKKERFSLILESASTNQTSMYLCASSPTAFTGELFFGEGSRLTVL.